The 10 T cell receptor beta chains below were found in one sample sequenced in a study of T cell responses to AZD1222 COVID-19 vaccine. The assay was immunoSEQ multiplex PCR, and TCRdb's table has in-frame clones only and misses some. The table records around 190,000 clones, around 88% of them present only once. Here the sequenced sample was peripheral blood, taken 28 days after the second AZD1222 dose. These receptors all stem from an adult who received the AZD1222 COVID-19 vaccine.

V and J are TRBV4-2 and TRBJ2-2; 12 nucleotides match TRBD2. CDR3 length equals 16 residues. Trimming at V came to 1 base and at J to 7 bases, leaving 4 bases not matched to a gene. Germline V lookup: CDR1 LGHNA, CDR2 YNFKEQ. DNA for the CDR3: TGTGCCAGCAGCCAAGCACTAGCGGGGGGAAACGGGGAGCTGTTTTTT. It is translated as CASSQALAGGNGELFF.

This clone occurred once. V gene TRBV27 combines with J gene TRBJ2-1, with no clear D. V was clipped by 10 bases and J by 3 bases, with 16 bases between them. This CDR3 comprises 14 residues. CDR1 is MNHEY and CDR2 is SMNVEV in the germline V gene (reference sequence). CDR3 in amino acids: CATQLQHLYNEQFF. CDR3 DNA sequence: TGTGCCACCCAACTGCAACACCTCTACAATGAGCAGTTCTTC.

CDR3 protein: CASSQDGGAAYYGYTF. CDR3 sequence (DNA): TGTGCCAGCAGCCAAGATGGAGGGGCAGCATACTATGGCTACACCTTC. This chain connects TRBV4-2 to TRBJ1-2, with D possibly matching TRBD1 (5 bases). Deletions cut 0 bases from V and 3 bases from J, with 14 bases between. The CDR3 totals 16 residues. Looked up from germline, CDR1 is LGHNA and CDR2 is YNFKEQ.

The rearrangement links TRBV6-5 to TRBJ1-1; 7 nucleotides match TRBD1. The CDR3 extends over 14 amino acids. The germline V gene encodes CDR1 MNHEY and CDR2 SVGAGI. The ends lost 4 bases at V and 3 bases at J; junction bases unmatched: 5. The CDR3 bases are TGTGCCAGCAGTTCACCGGGACAGTACACTGAAGCTTTCTTT. Protein: CASSSPGQYTEAFF.

V usage is TRBV30 and J usage is TRBJ1-2; the D gene is possibly TRBD1 (5 bases). V was shortened by 7 bases and J by 7 bases, with 19 bases between the two germline ends. CDR1 is GTSNPN, CDR2 SVGIG, per germline (reference sequence). The CDR3 runs 13 residues. This CDR3 reads CASSRGGLSGYTF. Written as DNA, the CDR3 is TGTGCCTCGTCCCGGGGGGGGTTGAGTGGCTACACCTTC.

This clone has a single count. The J gene is TRBJ2-2, the V gene TRBV2; D remains ambiguous. CDR1 is SNHLY, CDR2 FYNNEI, per germline. Trimming removed 3 bases from V and 4 bases from J, with 15 bases in between. The CDR3 length is 16 residues. The CDR3 sequence is CASSEWTGRGTGELFF. The CDR3 nucleotides are TGTGCCAGCAGTGAGTGGACGGGTCGAGGCACCGGGGAGCTGTTTTTT.

V is TRBV7-2 and J is TRBJ2-7, with D unclear. Trimming shortened V by 1 base and J by 2 bases, and 15 bases separated the two germline ends. This CDR3 is 16 amino acids long. Germline lookup yields CDR1 SGHTA and CDR2 FQGNSA. The CDR3 region has the DNA TGTGCCAGCAGCTTAGTGCTGGTGGCCCCCCCCTACGAGCAGTACTTC. It yields the protein CASSLVLVAPPYEQYF.

This clone was found a few times. This chain connects TRBV5-4 to TRBJ1-3, with D tentatively TRBD1 (5 bases). V gave up 2 bases and J gave up 8 bases, with 11 bases separating them. From germline, CDR1 is SGHNT and CDR2 YYREEE (reference sequence). The CDR3 consists of 13 residues. CDR3 region: CASSLTRDDTIYF. In nucleotides, the CDR3 is TGTGCCAGCAGCTTAACCAGGGACGACACCATATATTTT.

V usage is TRBV5-6 and J usage is TRBJ2-3; D perhaps matches TRBD1 (5 bases). Germline CDR1 is SGHDT and CDR2 is YYEEEE. V was cut by 4 bases and J by 1 base, with 13 bases left in between. This CDR3 spans 15 amino acids. CDR3 in amino acids: CASSLRLGGTDTQYF. CDR3 nucleotide sequence: TGTGCCAGCAGCCTTCGGTTAGGGGGCACAGATACGCAGTATTTT.

Points on this clone: Relative to the germline gene, one junction end is altered; a read error may explain this. This chain links TRBV4-1 with TRBJ2-5; 7 bases map to TRBD2. This CDR3 comprises 17 residues. Looked up from germline, CDR1 is MGHRA and CDR2 is YSYEKL. The CDR3, as DNA: TGCGCCAGCAGCCAATTGCCGCTCACTAGCGCCCAAGAGGCCCAGTACTTC. Its translation is CASSQLPLTSAQEAQYF.